Listed here is a single T cell receptor (beta chain). Its antigen is as yet unknown. The CDR3 has 15 residues. The V and J ends lost 3 bases and 1 base, in that order; junction bases with no gene match: 3. Germline CDR1 is SGHRS and CDR2 is YFSETQ. These data belong to a study of cytomegalovirus exposure and HLA in healthy donors. Broader study findings: The majority of TCR sequences were rare, yet some public TCRs appeared in many donors. The authors enumerated 150 to 200 TCR beta chains as linked to cytomegalovirus. V- and J-gene trimming of TCR beta was linked (in a later analysis) to a missense DCLRE1C variant.

The primer mix had 60 Vbeta and 13 Jbeta primers. The data were produced by immunoSEQ multiplex PCR, yet TCRdb's version contains in-frame clones alone and is incomplete. Counted here are about 130,000 clones, about three quarters occurring once; the ten biggest clones make up under 3%. This sequence was found in a woman aged 60-70 years in good health and CMV-seropositive. Sequences were obtained from PBMCs. The rearrangement uses TRBV5-1 and TRBJ2-2; 7 positions match TRBD1. The CDR3 DNA reads TGCGCCAGCAGCTCCCGGACAGGGAACACCGGGGAGCTGTTTTTT. Translation gives CASSSRTGNTGELFF.